These T cell receptor beta chains were read from a single sample in a study of OX40 agonist ivuxolimab in advanced cancers. Generated by immunoSEQ multiplex PCR, the TCRdb table keeps only in-frame clones and is missing some. The sample holds 100,000 or so clones, around 86% seen once. The sample consisted of CD4+ or CD8+ T cells sorted from blood, taken in a trial of the OX40 agonist ivuxolimab. The receptor source for this set is an adult with an advanced solid tumor such as melanoma, head and neck, liver or kidney cancer. Both conserved end residues are part of each CDR3. A D gene is named only where the DNA matches it firmly. Only some rows state a clone size, as once, few, many or a class for expanded clones.

TRBV5-4	TRBD2	.	TRBJ2-5	TGTGCCAGCAGCCCGACTAGCGCCCAAGAGACCCAGTACTTC	CASSPTSAQETQYF
TRBV27	TRBD1	.	TRBJ2-2	TGTGCCAGCAGAAGGACAGGGGCGTTCGGGGAGCTGTTTTTT	CASRRTGAFGELFF
TRBV18	TRBD1	.	TRBJ1-2	TGTGCCAGCTCACCACGGGACAGCTATGGCTACACCTTC	CASSPRDSYGYTF
TRBV7-8	.	once	TRBJ2-1	TGTGCCAGCAGCTTAGGGGCGCGGGTAAGCTCCTACAATGAGCAGTTCTTC	CASSLGARVSSYNEQFF
TRBV7-8	.	.	TRBJ1-2	TGTGCCAGCAGCTTATTAGTCAGGGGTGGCTATGGCTACACCTTC	CASSLLVRGGYGYTF
TRBV7-9	TRBD2	.	TRBJ2-3	TGTGCCAGCAGCCCCCTAGCGGGGGGGTGGGGTACGCAGTATTTT	CASSPLAGGWGTQYF
TRBV9	.	.	TRBJ2-2	TGTGCCAGCAGCGTCACCCAGGAGAACACCGGGGAGCTGTTTTTT	CASSVTQENTGELFF
TRBV21-1	.	few	TRBJ2-2	TGTGCCAGCAGCAAACTCCTGAACACCGGGGAGCTGTTTTTT	CASSKLLNTGELFF
TRBV7-9	TRBD1	once	TRBJ2-5	TGTGCCAGCAGCCCTGGACAGGGGGCTACAGAGACCCAGTACTTC	CASSPGQGATETQYF
TRBV11-1	.	.	TRBJ1-5	TGTGCCAGCAGCTTAGCAGAAAATCAGCCCCAGCATTTT	CASSLAENQPQHF
TRBV4-1	TRBD2	.	TRBJ2-1	TGCGCCAGCAGCTTTAAGTCCCTAGCGGGGGGGATATACAATGAGCAGTTCTTC	CASSFKSLAGGIYNEQFF
TRBV9	.	once	TRBJ2-7	TGTGCCAGCAGCGTAGGTCCCGACTCCTACGAGCAGTACTTC	CASSVGPDSYEQYF
TRBV7-9	.	.	TRBJ2-2	TGTGCCAGCATGGGGACTGAACTTGAGCTGTTTTTT	CASMGTELELFF
TRBV2	.	once	TRBJ1-4	TGTGCCAGCAGTGTGAGCACCGGCGCATTAGAAAAACTGTTTTTT	CASSVSTGALEKLFF
TRBV29-1	.	.	TRBJ2-4	TGCAGCGTTCGGGGCCACCTAGCCAAAAACATTCAGTACTTC	CSVRGHLAKNIQYF
TRBV30	.	.	TRBJ1-3	TGTGCCTGGTGCCCCTTGGGGGGCTCTGGAAACACCATATATTTT	CAWCPLGGSGNTIYF
TRBV19	.	.	TRBJ1-2	TGTGCCAGTATCCCGGACGGGTATCGAAACTATGGCTACACCTTC	CASIPDGYRNYGYTF
TRBV29-1	.	.	TRBJ2-6	TGCAGCGTTGCTGCGGGACAGAGCTTCTCTGGGGCCAACGTCCTGACTTTC	CSVAAGQSFSGANVLTF
TRBV4-2	TRBD2	.	TRBJ2-1	TGTGCCAGCAGCCAAGATCTGTTAGCGGGAGTAGATTCCGGCTACAATGAGCAGTTCTTC	CASSQDLLAGVDSGYNEQFF
TRBV2	.	.	TRBJ2-7	TGTGCCAGCAGTGAAGGTCCCCAGGGGATTCACGAGCAGTACTTC	CASSEGPQGIHEQYF
TRBV5-1	TRBD1	.	TRBJ1-5	TGCGCCAGCAGCTTGGAGGGGGCCCTAGCTCAGCCCCAGCATTTT	CASSLEGALAQPQHF
TRBV6-6	.	.	TRBJ2-7	TGTGCCAGCAGCCACTCGGGCCAGGCGACCCACGAGCAGTACTTC	CASSHSGQATHEQYF